This note documents a single T cell receptor (beta chain) sequence. Described time point: baseline, week 1 (first vaccination visit). The treatment: pre-vaccination baseline after standard-of-care therapy. Clones were sequenced by immunoSEQ multiplex PCR, and TCRdb holds only the in-frame ones, with some missing. The sample lists approximately 70,000 clones; 80% to 90% were seen once. These data come from a study of a mutant IDH1 vaccine in newly diagnosed glioma. Study at large: Treated patients, 62.5% male and approximately 38% female, averaged roughly 40 years of age. It was radiotherapy, temozolomide, or both that patients received previously, with most receiving both.

With 0 bases removed from V and 4 bases from J, the gap between germline ends came to 6 bases. Germline CDR1 LGHNT, CDR2 FRNRAP. The CDR3 totals 13 residues. This chain connects TRBV12-5 to TRBJ1-1, with D uncertain. The input for sequencing was PBMCs, taken from a glioma patient treated with radiotherapy, temozolomide or both. The sequence was collected from a man younger than 40 with glioma. The CDR3 reads CASGLVRGTEAFF. The CDR3 DNA sequence: TGTGCTAGTGGTTTGGTACGGGGCACTGAAGCTTTCTTT.